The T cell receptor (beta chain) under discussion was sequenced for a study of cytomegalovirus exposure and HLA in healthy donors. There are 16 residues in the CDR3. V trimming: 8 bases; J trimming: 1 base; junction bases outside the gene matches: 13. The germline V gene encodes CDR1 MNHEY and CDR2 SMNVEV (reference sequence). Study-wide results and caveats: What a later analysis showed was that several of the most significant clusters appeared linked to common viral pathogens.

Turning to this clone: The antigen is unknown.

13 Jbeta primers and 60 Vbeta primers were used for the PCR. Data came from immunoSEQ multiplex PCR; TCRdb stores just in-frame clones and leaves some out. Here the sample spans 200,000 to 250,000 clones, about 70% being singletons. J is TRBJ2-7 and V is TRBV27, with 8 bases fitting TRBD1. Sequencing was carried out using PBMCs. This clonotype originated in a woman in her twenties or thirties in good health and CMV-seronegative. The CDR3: CASPKDRDEPSYEQYF. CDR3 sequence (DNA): TGTGCCAGCCCCAAGGACAGGGACGAGCCTTCCTACGAGCAGTACTTC.